The sequence of this T cell receptor (beta chain) was determined in a study of early T cells in non-severe SARS-CoV-2 infection. Looking at the study overall: Bulk RNA taken from unsorted whole blood was sequenced, leaving chains unpaired.

Unique molecular identifiers were attached to individual cDNA molecules. Each CDR3 protein gets one entry after TCRdb re-called the 5' RACE reads with MiXCR. The sample contains 70,000 or so distinct CDR3 sequences, approximately 10% of which appear only once. Whole-study results and caveats: Matching with VDJdb favored anti-spike CD8 responses (missing private and CD4 specificities).

The CDR3 extends over 14 amino acids. Germline lookup yields CDR1 LGHNA and CDR2 YSLEER. Trimming removed 4 bases from V and 4 bases from J; junction bases left unmatched: 4. Ten or more counts support this clonotype. The antigen remains unidentified. The TCR originated in an adult who was a healthcare worker with PCR-confirmed SARS-CoV-2 infection or an uninfected control (not recorded which). The rearrangement links TRBV4-3 to TRBJ2-7; 10 bases fit TRBD1. Source material: whole blood. This chain's CDR3 is CASSPWTGGYEQYF. The CDR3 DNA reads TGCGCCAGCAGCCCCTGGACAGGGGGGTACGAGCAGTACTTC.